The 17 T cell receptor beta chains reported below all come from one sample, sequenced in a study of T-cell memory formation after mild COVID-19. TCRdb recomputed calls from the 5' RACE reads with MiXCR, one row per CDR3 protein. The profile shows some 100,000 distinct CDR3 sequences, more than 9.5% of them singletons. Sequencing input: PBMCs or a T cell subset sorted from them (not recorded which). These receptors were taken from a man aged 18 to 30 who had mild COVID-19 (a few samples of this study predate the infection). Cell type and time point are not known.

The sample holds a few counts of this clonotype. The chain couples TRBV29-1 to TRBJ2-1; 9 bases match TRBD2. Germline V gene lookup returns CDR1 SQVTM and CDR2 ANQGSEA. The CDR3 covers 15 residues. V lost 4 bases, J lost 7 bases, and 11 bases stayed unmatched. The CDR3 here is CSVAGRGGAGNEQFF. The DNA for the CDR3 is TGCAGCGTTGCTGGGCGGGGGGGCGCGGGAAATGAGCAGTTCTTC.

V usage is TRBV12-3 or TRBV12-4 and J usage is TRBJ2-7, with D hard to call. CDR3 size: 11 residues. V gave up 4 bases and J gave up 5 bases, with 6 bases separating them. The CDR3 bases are TGTGCCAGCAGTTGGACGGACGAGCAGTACTTC. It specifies CASSWTDEQYF.

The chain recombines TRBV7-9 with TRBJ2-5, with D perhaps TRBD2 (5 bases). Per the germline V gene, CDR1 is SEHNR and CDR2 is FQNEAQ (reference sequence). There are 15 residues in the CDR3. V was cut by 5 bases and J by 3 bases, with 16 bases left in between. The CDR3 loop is CASSHPQTIEETQYF. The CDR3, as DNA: TGTGCCAGCAGCCATCCGCAGACTATAGAAGAGACCCAGTACTTC.

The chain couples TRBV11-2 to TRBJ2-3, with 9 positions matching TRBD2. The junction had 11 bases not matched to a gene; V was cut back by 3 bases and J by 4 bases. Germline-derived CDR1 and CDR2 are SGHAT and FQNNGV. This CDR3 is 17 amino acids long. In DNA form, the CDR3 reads TGTGCCAGCAGCTTTATTAGAGGTAGCGGGGGCGCAGATACGCAGTATTTT. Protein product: CASSFIRGSGGADTQYF.

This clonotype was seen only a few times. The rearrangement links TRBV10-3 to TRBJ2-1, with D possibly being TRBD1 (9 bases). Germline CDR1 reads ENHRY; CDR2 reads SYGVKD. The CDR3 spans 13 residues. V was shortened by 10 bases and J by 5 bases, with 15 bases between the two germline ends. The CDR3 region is CATGGTGNNEQFF. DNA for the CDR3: TGTGCCACGGGGGGGACAGGGAACAATGAGCAGTTCTTC.

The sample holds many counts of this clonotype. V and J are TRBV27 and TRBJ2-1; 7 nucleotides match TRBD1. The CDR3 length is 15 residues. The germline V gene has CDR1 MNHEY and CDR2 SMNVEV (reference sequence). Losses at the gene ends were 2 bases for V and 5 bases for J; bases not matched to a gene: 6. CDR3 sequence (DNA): TGTGCCAGCAGTTTAAATTGGGACAGAAACAATGAGCAGTTCTTC. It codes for CASSLNWDRNNEQFF.

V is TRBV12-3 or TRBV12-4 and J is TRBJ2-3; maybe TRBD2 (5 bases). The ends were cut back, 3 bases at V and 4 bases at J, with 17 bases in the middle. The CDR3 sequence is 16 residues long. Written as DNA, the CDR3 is TGTGCCAGCAGTTTTGGTTTTGAGGGTTCGTCAGATACGCAGTATTTT. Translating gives CASSFGFEGSSDTQYF.

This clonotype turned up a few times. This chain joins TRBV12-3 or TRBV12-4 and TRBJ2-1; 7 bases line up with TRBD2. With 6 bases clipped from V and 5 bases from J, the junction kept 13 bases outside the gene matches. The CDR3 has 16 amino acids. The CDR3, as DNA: TGTGCCAGCAGCCATTCCTTTGCGGGGGTTAACAATGAGCAGTTCTTC. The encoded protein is CASSHSFAGVNNEQFF.

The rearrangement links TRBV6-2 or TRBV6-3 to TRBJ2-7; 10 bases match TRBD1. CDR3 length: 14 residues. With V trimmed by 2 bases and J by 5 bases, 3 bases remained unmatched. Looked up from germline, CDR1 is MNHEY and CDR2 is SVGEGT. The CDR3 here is CASSYPGQGNEQYF. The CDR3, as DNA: TGTGCCAGCAGTTACCCGGGACAGGGGAACGAGCAGTACTTC.

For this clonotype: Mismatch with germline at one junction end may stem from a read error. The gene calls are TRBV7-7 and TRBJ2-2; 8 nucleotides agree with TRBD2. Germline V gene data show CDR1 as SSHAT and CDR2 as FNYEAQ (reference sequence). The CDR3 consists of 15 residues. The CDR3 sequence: CASSFFAGGTGELFF. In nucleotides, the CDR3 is TGTGCTAGCAGCTTTTTCGCGGGGGGCACCGGGGAGCTGTTTTTT.

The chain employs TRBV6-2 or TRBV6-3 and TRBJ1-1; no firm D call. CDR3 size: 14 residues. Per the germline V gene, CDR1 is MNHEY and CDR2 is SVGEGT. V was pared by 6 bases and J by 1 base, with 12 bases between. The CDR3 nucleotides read TGTGCCAGCAGAAGCAGGACGGGGAACACTGAAGCTTTCTTT. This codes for CASRSRTGNTEAFF.

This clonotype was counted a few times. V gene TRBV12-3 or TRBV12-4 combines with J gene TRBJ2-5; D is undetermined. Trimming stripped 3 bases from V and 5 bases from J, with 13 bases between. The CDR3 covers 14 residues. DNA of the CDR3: TGTGCCAGCAGTTTTTCCCTCACGAGGGAGACCCAGTACTTC. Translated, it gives CASSFSLTRETQYF.

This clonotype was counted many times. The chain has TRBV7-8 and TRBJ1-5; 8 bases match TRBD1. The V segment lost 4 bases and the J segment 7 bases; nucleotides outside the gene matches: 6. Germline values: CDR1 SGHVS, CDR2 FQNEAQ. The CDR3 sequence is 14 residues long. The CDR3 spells CASSSGTGGQPQHF. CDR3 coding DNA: TGTGCCAGCAGCTCCGGGACAGGTGGGCAGCCCCAGCATTTT. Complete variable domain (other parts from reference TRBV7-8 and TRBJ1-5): GAGVSQSPRYKVAKRGQDVALRCDPISGHVSLFWYQQALGQGPEFLTYFQNEAQLDKSGLPSDRFFAERPEGSVSTLKIQRTQQEDSAVYLCASSSGTGGQPQHFGDGTRLSIL.

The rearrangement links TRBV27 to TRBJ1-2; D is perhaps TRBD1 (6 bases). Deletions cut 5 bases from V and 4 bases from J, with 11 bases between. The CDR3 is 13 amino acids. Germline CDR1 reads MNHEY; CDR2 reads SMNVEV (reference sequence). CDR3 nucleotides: TGTGCCAGCAGTCCGACAGGTCCCTATGGCTACACCTTC. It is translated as CASSPTGPYGYTF.

This chain's CDR3 is CASSGRRTDSYEQYF. The CDR3 DNA sequence: TGCGCCAGCAGTGGGAGAAGGACGGACTCCTACGAGCAGTACTTC. The chain combines TRBV10-2 with TRBJ2-7; the D is unclear. Germline lookup yields CDR1 WSHSY and CDR2 SAAADI. The CDR3 contains 15 residues. With 4 bases removed from V and 0 bases from J, the gap between germline ends came to 13 bases.

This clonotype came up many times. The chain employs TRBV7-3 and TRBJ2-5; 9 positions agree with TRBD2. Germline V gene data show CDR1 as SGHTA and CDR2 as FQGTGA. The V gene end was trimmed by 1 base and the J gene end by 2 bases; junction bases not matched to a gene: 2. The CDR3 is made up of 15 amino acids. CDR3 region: CASSLIAGVQETQYF. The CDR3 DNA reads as TGTGCCAGCAGCTTAATAGCGGGGGTACAAGAGACCCAGTACTTC.

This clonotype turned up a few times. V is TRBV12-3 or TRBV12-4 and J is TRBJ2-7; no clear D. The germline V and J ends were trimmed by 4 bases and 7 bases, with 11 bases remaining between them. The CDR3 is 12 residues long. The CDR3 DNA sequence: TGTGCCAGCAGTTATGGGTTGGGGGAGCAGTACGTC. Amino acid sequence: CASSYGLGEQYV.